A selection of T cell receptor beta chains follows, all from one sample in a study of regulatory T cells in long-lasting Graves disease. TCRdb passed the multiplex PCR reads through MiXCR, listing each CDR3 protein once. The sample has about 470,000 distinct CDR3 sequences, around a fifth seen once. This specimen was peripheral blood mononuclear cells (PBMCs), taken when the disease was refractory, from a patient treated with antithyroid drugs. The receptors were gathered from a female donor with Graves disease. CDR3s leave out the opening cysteine and the closing phenylalanine or tryptophan.

cdr3_aa	v_call
ASSPHPGGHSYEQY	TRBV28
ASSLTVRGERSPLH	TRBV7-9
ASTRGIAYEQY	TRBV12-3/TRBV12-4
GGGTGDGEQY	TRBV29-1
ASGGRKIYGYT	TRBV28
ASSTRWAENSPLH	TRBV28
SARNRYQGAYGQY	TRBV20-1
ASSLLGTSGVPYEQY	TRBV28
ASSGTGPPRALSYEQY	TRBV27
ASRPGQGSSPLH	TRBV2
ASSMSAGYTEAF	TRBV19
ASSIRGAEAF	TRBV19
ASSLARPADTQY	TRBV28
ASTGGAGTGELF	TRBV12-3/TRBV12-4
ASYPGASGANVLT	TRBV12-3/TRBV12-4
ASSFGPANYGYT	TRBV12-3/TRBV12-4